Shown below are 5 T cell receptor beta chains from a single sample sequenced in a study of cytomegalovirus exposure and HLA in healthy donors. The PCR was carried out with 60 Vbeta primers and 13 Jbeta primers. Some clones are missing from TCRdb's copy, which holds only in-frame ones; the method was immunoSEQ multiplex PCR. The top ten hold roughly 4.4% of the sample, which has 80,000 or so clones, approximately 62% seen once. The sequencing sample was made of PBMCs. The source of these receptors is a male donor in good health and CMV-seropositive.

The rearrangement links TRBV6-5 to TRBJ1-1, with TRBD1 matching over 7 bases. Germline CDR1 reads MNHEY; CDR2 reads SVGAGI. The CDR3 contains 14 residues. V gave up 2 bases and J gave up 1 base; unmatched junction bases: 1. The CDR3 DNA is TGTGCCAGCAGTTACAGGACAGGGAACACTGAAGCTTTCTTT. It specifies CASSYRTGNTEAFF.

The V gene is TRBV9, the J gene TRBJ2-3; 7 bases map to TRBD1. V lost 0 bases and J lost 1; bases outside the gene matches: 5. CDR3 length: 16 residues. Germline V lookup: CDR1 SGDLS, CDR2 YYNGEE. The CDR3 bases are TGTGCCAGCAGCGTAGAGGGTGGACAGGGCACAGATACGCAGTATTTT. This sequence encodes CASSVEGGQGTDTQYF.

The V gene is TRBV10-3, the J gene TRBJ2-4; 11 positions agree with TRBD2. Losses at the gene ends were 2 bases for V and 6 bases for J; bases not matched to a gene: 12. CDR3 size: 18 residues. CDR1 ENHRY and CDR2 SYGVKD come from the germline V gene. CDR3 in DNA: TGTGCCATCAGTGAGCTTAAGGGGACTAGCGGTGGCGGAAACATTCAGTACTTC. This codes for CAISELKGTSGGGNIQYF.

The chain has TRBV19 and TRBJ2-1; no reliable D call. The CDR3 has 13 amino acids. V was pared by 3 bases and J by 7 bases, with 10 bases between. Germline V gives CDR1 LNHDA, CDR2 SQIVND (reference sequence). The CDR3 sequence is CASSMAVWNEQFF. The CDR3 DNA sequence: TGTGCCAGTAGTATGGCTGTCTGGAATGAGCAGTTCTTC. The entire variable domain, with the rest obtained from reference TRBV19 and TRBJ2-1, is as follows: DGGITQSPKYLFRKEGQNVTLSCEQNLNHDAMYWYRQDPGQGLRLIYYSQIVNDFQKGDIAEGYSVSREKKESFPLTVTSAQKNPTAFYLCASSMAVWNEQFFGPGTRLTVL.

The V and J genes are TRBV5-1 and TRBJ2-7; 7 bases are shared with TRBD2. Trimming at V came to 3 bases and at J to 0 bases, leaving 12 bases not matched to a gene. CDR1 and CDR2 from the germline V gene are SGHRS and YFSETQ. The CDR3 sequence is 17 residues long. Written as DNA, the CDR3 is TGCGCCAGCAGCTCGGGCCCTTACAGGACTAGCTCCTACGAGCAGTACTTC. As protein: CASSSGPYRTSSYEQYF.